This T cell receptor (beta chain) was documented in a study of early stage breast cancer tumors. Each tumor contributed about 20-50 mg of diced tissue. The data were produced by immunoSEQ multiplex PCR, yet TCRdb's version contains in-frame clones alone and is incomplete. The sample has about 9,600 clones; approximately 70% are singletons. The sample taken for sequencing was breast tumor tissue. This sequence originates from a person aged 45-65 years with breast cancer.

The CDR3 loop reads CASSLGAGSRRNEQFF. In nucleotides, the CDR3 is TGTGCCAGCAGCTTAGGAGCGGGGTCTCGACGCAATGAGCAGTTCTTC. The genes are TRBV7-9 and TRBJ2-1; 7 nucleotides align to TRBD2. Germline V gene sequence: CDR1 SEHNR, CDR2 FQNEAQ (reference sequence). V dropped 1 base and J dropped 6; count of bases not matched to a gene: 9. The CDR3 is 16 residues long.